This T cell receptor (beta chain) was found in a study of identical twins. TCRdb independently ran MiXCR on the 5' RACE reads; one entry per CDR3 protein. This table has 400,000 to 500,000 distinct CDR3 sequences, approximately 18% appearing once. Sequencing was done on a sample of naive T cells sorted from blood. This clonotype originated in a man aged 45 to 65 in good health.

CDR3 DNA sequence: TGTGCCAGCTCACCACCTGGCAGGACGGGGACCCAGTACTTC. Translation: CASSPPGRTGTQYF. This chain joins TRBV18 and TRBJ2-5; D uncertain. The CDR3 extends over 14 amino acids. Germline V lookup: CDR1 KGHSH, CDR2 LQKENI. The V end was cut by 0 bases, the J end by 7 bases, with 12 bases between.